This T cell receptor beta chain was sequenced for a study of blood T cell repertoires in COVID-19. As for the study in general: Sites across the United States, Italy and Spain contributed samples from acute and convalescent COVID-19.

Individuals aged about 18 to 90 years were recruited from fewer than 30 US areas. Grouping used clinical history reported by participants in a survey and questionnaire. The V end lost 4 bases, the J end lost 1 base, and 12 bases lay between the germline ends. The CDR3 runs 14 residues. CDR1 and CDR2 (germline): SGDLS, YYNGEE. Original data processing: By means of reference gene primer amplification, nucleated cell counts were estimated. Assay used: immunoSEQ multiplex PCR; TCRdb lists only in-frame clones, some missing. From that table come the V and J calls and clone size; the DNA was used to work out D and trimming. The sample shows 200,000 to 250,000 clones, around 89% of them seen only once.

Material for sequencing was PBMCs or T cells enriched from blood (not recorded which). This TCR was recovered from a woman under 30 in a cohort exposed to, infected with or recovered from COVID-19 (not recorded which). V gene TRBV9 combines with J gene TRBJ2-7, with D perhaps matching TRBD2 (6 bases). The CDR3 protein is CASSSGGVSYEQYF. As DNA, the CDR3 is TGTGCCAGCAGCTCAGGAGGGGTTTCCTACGAGCAGTACTTC.